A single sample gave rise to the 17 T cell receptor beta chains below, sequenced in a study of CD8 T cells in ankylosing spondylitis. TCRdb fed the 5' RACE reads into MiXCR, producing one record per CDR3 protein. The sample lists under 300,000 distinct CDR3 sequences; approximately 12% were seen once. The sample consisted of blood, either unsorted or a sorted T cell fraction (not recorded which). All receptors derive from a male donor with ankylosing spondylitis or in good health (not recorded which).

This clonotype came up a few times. CDR3 nucleotides: TGTGCCATCAGTGAGGTGGGTGAGCAGTTCTTC. It codes for CAISEVGEQFF. The chain uses TRBV10-3 and TRBJ2-1; no reliable D call. The germline gives CDR1 ENHRY, CDR2 SYGVKD. Trimming left V 2 bases short and J 9 bases short, with 5 bases between. CDR3 length: 11 amino acids.

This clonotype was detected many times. In DNA, the CDR3 is TGTGCCAGCAGTTTAGCCAACACCTACGAGCAGTACTTC. It is translated as CASSLANTYEQYF. The chain uses TRBV12-3 or TRBV12-4 and TRBJ2-7; D call uncertain. The CDR3 covers 13 residues. V lost 0 bases to trimming and J lost 2 bases, with 5 bases between them.

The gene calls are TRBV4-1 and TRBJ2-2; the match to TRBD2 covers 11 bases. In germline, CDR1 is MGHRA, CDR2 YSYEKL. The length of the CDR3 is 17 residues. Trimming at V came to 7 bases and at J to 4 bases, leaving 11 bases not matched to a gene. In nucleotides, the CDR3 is TGCGCCAGCACGCCTATGGGACTAGCGGATTTCACCGGGGAGCTGTTTTTT. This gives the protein CASTPMGLADFTGELFF.

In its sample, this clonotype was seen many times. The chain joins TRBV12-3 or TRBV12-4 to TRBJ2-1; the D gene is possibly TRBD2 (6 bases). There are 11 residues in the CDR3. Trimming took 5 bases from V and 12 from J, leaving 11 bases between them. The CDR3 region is CASSATSLQFF. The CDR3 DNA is TGTGCCAGCAGTGCGACTAGTCTGCAGTTCTTC.

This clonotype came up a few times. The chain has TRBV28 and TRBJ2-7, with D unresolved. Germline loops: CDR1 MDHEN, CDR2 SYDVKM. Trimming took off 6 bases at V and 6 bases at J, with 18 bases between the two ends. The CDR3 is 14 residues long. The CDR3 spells CASRLGPTPSEQYF. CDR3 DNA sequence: TGTGCCAGCAGGTTAGGACCTACTCCCTCCGAGCAGTACTTC.

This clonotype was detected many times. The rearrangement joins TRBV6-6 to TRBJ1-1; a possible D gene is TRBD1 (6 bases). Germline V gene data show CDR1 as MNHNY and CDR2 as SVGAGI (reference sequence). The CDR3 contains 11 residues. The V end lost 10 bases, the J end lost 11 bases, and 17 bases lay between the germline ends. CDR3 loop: CATQRQEVAFF. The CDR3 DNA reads TGTGCCACCCAGAGACAGGAGGTGGCTTTCTTT.

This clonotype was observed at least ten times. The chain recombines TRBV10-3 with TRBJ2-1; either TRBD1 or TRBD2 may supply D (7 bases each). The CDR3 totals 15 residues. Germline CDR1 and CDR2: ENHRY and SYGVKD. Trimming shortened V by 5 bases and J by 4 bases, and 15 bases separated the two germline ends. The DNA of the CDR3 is TGTGCCATCAGTCCGGAGCAGGGGGGGTACAATGAGCAGTTCTTC. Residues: CAISPEQGGYNEQFF.

CDR3 residues: CASSWVSNGDIQYF. In DNA form, the CDR3 reads TGTGCCAGTAGTTGGGTATCTAACGGAGACATTCAGTACTTC. The chain is built from TRBV19 and TRBJ2-4, with D hard to call. Germline V lookup: CDR1 LNHDA, CDR2 SQIVND (reference sequence). The CDR3 covers 14 residues. V dropped 5 bases and J dropped 8 bases, with 16 bases sitting between them.

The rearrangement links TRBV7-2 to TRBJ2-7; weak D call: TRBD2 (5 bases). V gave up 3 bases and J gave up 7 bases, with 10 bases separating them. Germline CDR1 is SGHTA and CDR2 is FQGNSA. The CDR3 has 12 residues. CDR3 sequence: CASSFGWEEQYF. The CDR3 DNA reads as TGTGCCAGCAGCTTCGGGTGGGAGGAGCAGTACTTC.

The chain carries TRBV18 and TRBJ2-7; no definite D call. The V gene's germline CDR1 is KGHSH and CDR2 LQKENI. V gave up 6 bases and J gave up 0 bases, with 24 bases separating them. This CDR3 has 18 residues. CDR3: CASSRRLGILNSSYEQYF. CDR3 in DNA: TGTGCCAGCTCCCGGCGGTTGGGAATTCTGAACAGCTCCTACGAGCAGTACTTC.

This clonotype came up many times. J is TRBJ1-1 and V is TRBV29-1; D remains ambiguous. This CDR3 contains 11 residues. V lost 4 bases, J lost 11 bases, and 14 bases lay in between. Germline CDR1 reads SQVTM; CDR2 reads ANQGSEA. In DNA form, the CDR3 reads TGCAGCGTTGGACGACCCCCGGCCGCTTTCTTT. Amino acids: CSVGRPPAAFF.

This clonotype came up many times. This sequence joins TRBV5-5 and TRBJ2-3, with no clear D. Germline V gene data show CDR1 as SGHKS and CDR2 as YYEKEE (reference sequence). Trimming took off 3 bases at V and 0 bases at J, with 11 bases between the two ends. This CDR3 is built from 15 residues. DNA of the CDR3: TGTGCCAGCAGCTCCGCACGGATTAGCACAGATACGCAGTATTTT. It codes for CASSSARISTDTQYF.

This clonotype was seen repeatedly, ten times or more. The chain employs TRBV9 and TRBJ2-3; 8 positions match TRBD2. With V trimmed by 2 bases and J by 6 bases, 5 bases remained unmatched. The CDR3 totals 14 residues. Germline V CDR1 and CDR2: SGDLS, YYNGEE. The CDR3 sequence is CASSVAGGGDTQYF. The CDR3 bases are TGTGCCAGCAGCGTCGCGGGAGGAGGGGATACGCAGTATTTT. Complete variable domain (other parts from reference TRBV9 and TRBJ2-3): DSGVTQTPKHLITATGQRVTLRCSPRSGDLSVYWYQQSLDQGLQFLIQYYNGEERAKGNILERFSAQQFPDLHSELNLSSLELGDSALYFCASSVAGGGDTQYFGPGTRLTVL.

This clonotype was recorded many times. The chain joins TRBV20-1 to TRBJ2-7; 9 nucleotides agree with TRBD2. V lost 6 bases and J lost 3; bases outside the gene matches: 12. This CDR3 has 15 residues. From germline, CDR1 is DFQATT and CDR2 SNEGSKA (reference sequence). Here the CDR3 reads CSAYPASGIFYEQYF. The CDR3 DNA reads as TGCAGTGCCTACCCGGCTAGCGGGATCTTCTACGAGCAGTACTTC.

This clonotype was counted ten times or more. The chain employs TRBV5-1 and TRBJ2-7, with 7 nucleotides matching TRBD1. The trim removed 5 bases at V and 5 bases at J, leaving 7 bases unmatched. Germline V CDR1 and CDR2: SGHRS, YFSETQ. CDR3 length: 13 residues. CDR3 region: CASRPGTDNEQYF. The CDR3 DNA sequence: TGCGCCAGCAGACCCGGGACAGATAACGAGCAGTACTTC.

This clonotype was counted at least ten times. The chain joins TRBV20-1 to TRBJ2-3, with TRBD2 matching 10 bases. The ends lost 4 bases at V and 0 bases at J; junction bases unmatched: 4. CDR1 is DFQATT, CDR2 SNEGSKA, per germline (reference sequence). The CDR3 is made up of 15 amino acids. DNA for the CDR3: TGCAGTGCTATAGCGGGAGGCCTTAGCACAGATACGCAGTATTTT. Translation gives CSAIAGGLSTDTQYF.

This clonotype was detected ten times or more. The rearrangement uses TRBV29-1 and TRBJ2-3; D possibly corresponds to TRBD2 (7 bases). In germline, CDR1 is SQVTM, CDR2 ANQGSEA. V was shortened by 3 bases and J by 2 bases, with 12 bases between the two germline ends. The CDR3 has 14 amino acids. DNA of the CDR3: TGCAGCGTTGACAGGGCGGGGGCCACAGATACGCAGTATTTT. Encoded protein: CSVDRAGATDTQYF.